This TCR beta chain appears in the sequencing data of a study of metastatic and nonmetastatic thyroid tumors. In the study overall: Repertoire data that came from the blood and tumor or nodule tissue of malignant and benign thyroid patients were compared. Findings and caveats of the study: According to reports, the diversity of TCR beta was significantly higher in malignant thyroid tumors than in benign nodules, and this held in both blood and tumor samples.

As for this clone: Its cognate antigen is unknown.

Via MiXCR, TCRdb re-called the PCR reads. The table lists almost 8,500 clones, 44% of them singletons. V lost 2 bases and J 8 bases, leaving 28 bases between the germline ends. This CDR3 comprises 17 residues. The germline CDR1 and CDR2 sequences are DFQATT and SNEGSKA (reference sequence). Thyroid surgery had not been preceded by any treatment in any patient. The clonotype comes from a male donor with papillary thyroid cancer or a benign thyroid nodule (not recorded which). Some clones in this sample may be carry-over from other donors' samples. The sequencing sample was made of tumor tissue. The rearrangement joins TRBV20-1 to TRBJ2-7, with D tentatively TRBD1 (6 bases). In DNA, the CDR3 is TGCAGTGCTAGAAGTCTCCTAGAAAGGACAGCACTGCTGAAGCAGTACTTC. Amino acids: CSARSLLERTALLKQYF.